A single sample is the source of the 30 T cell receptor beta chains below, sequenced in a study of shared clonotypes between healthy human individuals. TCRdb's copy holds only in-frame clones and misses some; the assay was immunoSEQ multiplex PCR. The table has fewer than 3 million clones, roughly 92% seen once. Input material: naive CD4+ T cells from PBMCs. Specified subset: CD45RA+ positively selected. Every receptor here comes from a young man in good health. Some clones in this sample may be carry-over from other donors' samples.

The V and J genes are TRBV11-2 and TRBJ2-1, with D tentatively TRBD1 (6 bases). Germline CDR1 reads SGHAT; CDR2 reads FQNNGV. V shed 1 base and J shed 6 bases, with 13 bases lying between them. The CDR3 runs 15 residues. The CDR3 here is CASSLVLRGFNEQFF. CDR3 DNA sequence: TGTGCCAGCAGCTTAGTTCTCAGGGGATTCAATGAGCAGTTCTTC.

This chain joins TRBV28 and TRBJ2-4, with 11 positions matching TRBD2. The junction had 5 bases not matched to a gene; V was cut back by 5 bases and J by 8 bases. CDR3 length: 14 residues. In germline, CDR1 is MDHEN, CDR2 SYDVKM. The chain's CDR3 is CASSPLAGEDIQYF. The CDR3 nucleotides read TGTGCCAGCAGTCCACTAGCGGGAGAGGACATTCAGTACTTC.

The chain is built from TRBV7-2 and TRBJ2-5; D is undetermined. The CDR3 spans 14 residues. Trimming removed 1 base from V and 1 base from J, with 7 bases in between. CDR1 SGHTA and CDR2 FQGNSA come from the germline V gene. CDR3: CASSLVAFQETQYF. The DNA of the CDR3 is TGTGCCAGCAGCTTAGTGGCCTTCCAAGAGACCCAGTACTTC.

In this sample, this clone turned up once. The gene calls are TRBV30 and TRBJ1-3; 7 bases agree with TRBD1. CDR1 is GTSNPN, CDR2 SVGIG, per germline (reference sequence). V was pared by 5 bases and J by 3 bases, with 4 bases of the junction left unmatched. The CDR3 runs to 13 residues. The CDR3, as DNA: TGTGCCTGGCAGACAGGGTTTGGAAACACCATATATTTT. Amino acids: CAWQTGFGNTIYF.

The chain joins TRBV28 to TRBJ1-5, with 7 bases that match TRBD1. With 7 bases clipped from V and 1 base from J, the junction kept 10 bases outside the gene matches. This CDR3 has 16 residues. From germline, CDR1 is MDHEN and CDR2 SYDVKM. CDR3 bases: TGTGCCAGCACCCCTTACAGGGGAACAAGCAATCAGCCCCAGCATTTT. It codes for CASTPYRGTSNQPQHF. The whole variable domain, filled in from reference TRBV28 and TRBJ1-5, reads DVKVTQSSRYLVKRTGEKVFLECVQDMDHENMFWYRQDPGLGLRLIYFSYDVKMKEKGDIPEGYSVSREKKERFSLILESASTNQTSMYLCASTPYRGTSNQPQHFGDGTRLSIL.

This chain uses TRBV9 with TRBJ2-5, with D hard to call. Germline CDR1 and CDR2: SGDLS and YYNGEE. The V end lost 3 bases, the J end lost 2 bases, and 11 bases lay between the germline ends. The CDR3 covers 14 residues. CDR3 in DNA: TGTGCCAGCAGCGCGCCGACGGTACAAGAGACCCAGTACTTC. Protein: CASSAPTVQETQYF.

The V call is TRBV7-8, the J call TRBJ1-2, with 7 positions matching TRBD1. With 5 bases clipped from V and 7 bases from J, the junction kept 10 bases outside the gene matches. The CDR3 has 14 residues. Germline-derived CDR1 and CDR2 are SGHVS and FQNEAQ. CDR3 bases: TGTGCCAGCAGCCAGACAGGGTCGGCTCGTGGCTACACCTTC. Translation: CASSQTGSARGYTF.

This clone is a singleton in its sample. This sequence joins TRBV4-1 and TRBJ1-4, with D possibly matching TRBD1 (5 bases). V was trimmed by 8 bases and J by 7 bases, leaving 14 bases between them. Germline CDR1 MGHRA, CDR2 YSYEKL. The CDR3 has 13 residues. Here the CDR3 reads CASGTGMGEKLFF. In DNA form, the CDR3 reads TGCGCCAGCGGAACAGGAATGGGTGAAAAACTGTTTTTT.

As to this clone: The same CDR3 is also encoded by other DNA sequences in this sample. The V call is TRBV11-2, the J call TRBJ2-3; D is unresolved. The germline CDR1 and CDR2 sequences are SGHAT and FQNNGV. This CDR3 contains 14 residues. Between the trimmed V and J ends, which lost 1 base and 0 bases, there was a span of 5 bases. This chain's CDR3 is CASSLGRSTDTQYF. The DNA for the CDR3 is TGTGCCAGCAGCTTAGGACGAAGCACAGATACGCAGTATTTT.

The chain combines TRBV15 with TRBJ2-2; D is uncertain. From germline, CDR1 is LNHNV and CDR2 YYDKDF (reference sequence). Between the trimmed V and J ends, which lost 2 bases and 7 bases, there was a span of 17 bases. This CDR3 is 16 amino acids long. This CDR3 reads CATSRSATPTGGELFF. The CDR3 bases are TGTGCCACCAGCAGATCCGCGACACCTACGGGCGGGGAGCTGTTTTTT.

The CDR3 nucleotides read TGTGCCAGCAGAGCCCCTGGGACAGGGTCCTACGAGCAGTACTTC. Its protein product is CASRAPGTGSYEQYF. The chain carries TRBV28 and TRBJ2-7; the match to TRBD1 covers 9 bases. The CDR3 totals 15 residues. Germline-derived CDR1 and CDR2 are MDHEN and SYDVKM. Unmatched junction bases numbered 7, after V lost 6 bases and J lost 1 base.

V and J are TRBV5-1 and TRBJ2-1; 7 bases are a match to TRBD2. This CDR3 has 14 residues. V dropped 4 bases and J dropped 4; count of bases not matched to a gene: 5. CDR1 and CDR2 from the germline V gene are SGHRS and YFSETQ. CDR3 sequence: CASSPSGDYNEQFF. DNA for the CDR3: TGCGCCAGCAGCCCTAGCGGAGATTACAATGAGCAGTTCTTC.

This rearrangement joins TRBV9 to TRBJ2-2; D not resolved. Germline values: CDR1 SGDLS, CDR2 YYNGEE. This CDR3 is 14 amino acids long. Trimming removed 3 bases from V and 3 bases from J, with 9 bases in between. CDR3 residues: CASSGGRYTGELFF. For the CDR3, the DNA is TGTGCCAGCAGCGGGGGAAGATACACCGGGGAGCTGTTTTTT.

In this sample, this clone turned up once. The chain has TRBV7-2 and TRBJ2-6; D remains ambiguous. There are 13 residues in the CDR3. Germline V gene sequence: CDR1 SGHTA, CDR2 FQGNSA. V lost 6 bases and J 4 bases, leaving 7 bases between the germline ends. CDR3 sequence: CASRASGANVLTF. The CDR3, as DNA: TGTGCCAGCAGGGCGTCCGGGGCCAACGTCCTGACTTTC. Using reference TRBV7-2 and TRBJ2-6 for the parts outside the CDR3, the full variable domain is GAGVSQSPSNKVTEKGKDVELRCDPISGHTALYWYRQSLGQGLEFLIYFQGNSAPDKSGLPSDRFSAERTGGSVSTLTIQRTQQEDSAVYLCASRASGANVLTFGAGSRLTVL.

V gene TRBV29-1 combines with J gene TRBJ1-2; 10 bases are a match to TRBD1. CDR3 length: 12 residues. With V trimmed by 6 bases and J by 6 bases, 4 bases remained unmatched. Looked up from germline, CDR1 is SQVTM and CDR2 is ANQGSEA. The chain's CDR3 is CSVRQGADGYTF. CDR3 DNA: TGCAGCGTCCGACAGGGGGCGGATGGCTACACCTTC.

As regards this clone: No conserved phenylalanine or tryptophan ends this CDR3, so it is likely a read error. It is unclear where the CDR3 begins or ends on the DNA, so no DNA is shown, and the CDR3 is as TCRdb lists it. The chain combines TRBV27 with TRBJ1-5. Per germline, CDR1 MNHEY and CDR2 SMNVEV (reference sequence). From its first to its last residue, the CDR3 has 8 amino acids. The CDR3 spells CASSGYES.

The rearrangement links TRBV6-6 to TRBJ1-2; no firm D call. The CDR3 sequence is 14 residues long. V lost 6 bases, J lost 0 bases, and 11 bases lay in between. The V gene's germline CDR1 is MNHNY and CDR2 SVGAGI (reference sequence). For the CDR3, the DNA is TGTGCCAGCAGGTTACCGGAGGCTAACTATGGCTACACCTTC. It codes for CASRLPEANYGYTF.

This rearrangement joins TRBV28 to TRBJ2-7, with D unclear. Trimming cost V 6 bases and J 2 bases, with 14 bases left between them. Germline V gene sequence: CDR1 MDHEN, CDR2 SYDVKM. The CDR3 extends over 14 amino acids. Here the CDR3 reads CASSRPSVPYEQYF. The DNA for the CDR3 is TGTGCCAGCAGCCGGCCCTCGGTTCCCTACGAGCAGTACTTC.

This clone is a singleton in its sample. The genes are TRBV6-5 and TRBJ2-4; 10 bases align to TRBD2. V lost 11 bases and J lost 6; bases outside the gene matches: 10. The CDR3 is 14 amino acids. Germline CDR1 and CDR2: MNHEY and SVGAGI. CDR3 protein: CAAREREGSNIQYF. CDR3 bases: TGTGCCGCTCGGGAGCGGGAGGGCTCAAACATTCAGTACTTC.

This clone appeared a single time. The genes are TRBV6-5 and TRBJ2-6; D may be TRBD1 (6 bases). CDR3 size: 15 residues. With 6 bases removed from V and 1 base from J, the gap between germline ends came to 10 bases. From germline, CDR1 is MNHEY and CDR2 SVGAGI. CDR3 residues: CASSRGTSGANVLTF. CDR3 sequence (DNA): TGTGCCAGCAGCCGTGGGACATCTGGGGCCAACGTCCTGACTTTC.

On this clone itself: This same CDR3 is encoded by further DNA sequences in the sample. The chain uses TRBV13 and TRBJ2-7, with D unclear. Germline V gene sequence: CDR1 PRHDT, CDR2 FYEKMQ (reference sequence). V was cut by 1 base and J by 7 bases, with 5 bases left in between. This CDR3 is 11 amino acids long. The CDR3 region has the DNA TGTGCCAGCAGCTTAGTGGGGGAGCAGTACTTC. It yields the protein CASSLVGEQYF.

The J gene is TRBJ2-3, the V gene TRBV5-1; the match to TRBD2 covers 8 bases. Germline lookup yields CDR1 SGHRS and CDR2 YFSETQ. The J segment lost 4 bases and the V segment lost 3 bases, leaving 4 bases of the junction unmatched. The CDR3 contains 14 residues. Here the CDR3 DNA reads TGCGCCAGCAGCTCTACTAGCGGTTCAGATACGCAGTATTTT. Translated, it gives CASSSTSGSDTQYF. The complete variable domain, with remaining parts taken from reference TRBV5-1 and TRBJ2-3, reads KAGVTQTPRYLIKTRGQQVTLSCSPISGHRSVSWYQQTPGQGLQFLFEYFSETQRNKGNFPGRFSGRQFSNSRSEMNVSTLELGDSALYLCASSSTSGSDTQYFGPGTRLTVL.

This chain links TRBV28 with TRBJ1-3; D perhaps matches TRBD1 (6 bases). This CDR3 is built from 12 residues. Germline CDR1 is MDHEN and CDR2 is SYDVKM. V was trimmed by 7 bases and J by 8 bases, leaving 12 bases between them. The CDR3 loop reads CASNQGRDTIYF. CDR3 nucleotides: TGTGCCAGCAACCAGGGGAGAGACACCATATATTTT. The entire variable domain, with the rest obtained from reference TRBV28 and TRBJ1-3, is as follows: DVKVTQSSRYLVKRTGEKVFLECVQDMDHENMFWYRQDPGLGLRLIYFSYDVKMKEKGDIPEGYSVSREKKERFSLILESASTNQTSMYLCASNQGRDTIYFGEGSWLTVV.

The CDR3 DNA sequence: TGTGCCAGCAGTCCCATGGACAGTAACTATGGCTACACCTTC. The encoded protein is CASSPMDSNYGYTF. The chain links TRBV28 to TRBJ1-2; D may be TRBD1 (6 bases). The V gene lost 5 bases and the J gene lost 1 base, with 11 bases spanning the gap. CDR1 MDHEN and CDR2 SYDVKM come from the germline V gene. This CDR3 region has 14 residues.

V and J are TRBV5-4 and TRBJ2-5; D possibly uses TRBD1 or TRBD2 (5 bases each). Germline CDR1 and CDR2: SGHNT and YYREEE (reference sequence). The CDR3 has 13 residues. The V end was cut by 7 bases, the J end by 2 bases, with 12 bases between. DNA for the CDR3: TGTGCCAGCGGAAATGGGGGTCAAGAGACCCAGTACTTC. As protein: CASGNGGQETQYF.

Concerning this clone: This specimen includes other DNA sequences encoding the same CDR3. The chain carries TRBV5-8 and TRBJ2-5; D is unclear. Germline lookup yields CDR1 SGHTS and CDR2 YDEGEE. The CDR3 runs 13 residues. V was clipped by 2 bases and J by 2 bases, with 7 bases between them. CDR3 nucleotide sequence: TGTGCCAGCAGCTTTGGGGTGCAAGAGACCCAGTACTTC. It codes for CASSFGVQETQYF.

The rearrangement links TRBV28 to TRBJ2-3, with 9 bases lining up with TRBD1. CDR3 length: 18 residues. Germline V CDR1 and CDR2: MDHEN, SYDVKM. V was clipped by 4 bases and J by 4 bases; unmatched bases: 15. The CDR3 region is CASSSLPPGTGGSDTQYF. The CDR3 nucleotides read TGTGCCAGCAGTTCGTTACCCCCTGGAACAGGGGGCTCAGATACGCAGTATTTT. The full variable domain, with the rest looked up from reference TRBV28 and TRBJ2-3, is DVKVTQSSRYLVKRTGEKVFLECVQDMDHENMFWYRQDPGLGLRLIYFSYDVKMKEKGDIPEGYSVSREKKERFSLILESASTNQTSMYLCASSSLPPGTGGSDTQYFGPGTRLTVL.

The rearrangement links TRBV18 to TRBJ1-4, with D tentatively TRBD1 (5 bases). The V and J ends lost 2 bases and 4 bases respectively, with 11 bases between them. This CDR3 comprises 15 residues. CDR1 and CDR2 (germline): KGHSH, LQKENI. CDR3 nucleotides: TGTGCCAGCTCACCATGGGGGACTCTTAATGAAAAACTGTTTTTT. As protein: CASSPWGTLNEKLFF.

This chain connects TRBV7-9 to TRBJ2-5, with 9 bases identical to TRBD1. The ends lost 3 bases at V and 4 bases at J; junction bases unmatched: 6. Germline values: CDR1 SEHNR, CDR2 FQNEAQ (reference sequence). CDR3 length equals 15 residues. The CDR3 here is CASSFGQGRGETQYF. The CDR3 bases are TGTGCCAGCAGCTTTGGACAGGGGAGGGGAGAGACCCAGTACTTC.

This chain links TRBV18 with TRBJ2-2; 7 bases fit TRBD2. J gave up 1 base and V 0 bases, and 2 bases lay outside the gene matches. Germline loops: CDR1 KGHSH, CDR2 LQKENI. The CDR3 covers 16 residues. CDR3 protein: CASSPPSGLNTGELFF. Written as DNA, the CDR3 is TGTGCCAGCTCACCACCTAGCGGGTTGAACACCGGGGAGCTGTTTTTT.